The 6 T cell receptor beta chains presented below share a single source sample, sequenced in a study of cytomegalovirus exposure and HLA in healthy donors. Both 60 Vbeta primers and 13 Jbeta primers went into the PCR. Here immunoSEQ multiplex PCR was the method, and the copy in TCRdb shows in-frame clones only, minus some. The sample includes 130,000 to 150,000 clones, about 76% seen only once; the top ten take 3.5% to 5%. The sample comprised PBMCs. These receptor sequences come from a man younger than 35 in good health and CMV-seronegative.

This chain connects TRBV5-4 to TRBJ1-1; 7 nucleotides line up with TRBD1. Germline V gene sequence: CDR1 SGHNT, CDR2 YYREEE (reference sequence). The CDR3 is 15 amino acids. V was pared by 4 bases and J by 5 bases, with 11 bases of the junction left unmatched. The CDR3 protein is CASSSSNRGGTEAFF. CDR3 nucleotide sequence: TGTGCCAGCAGCAGCTCGAACAGGGGTGGGACTGAAGCTTTCTTT.

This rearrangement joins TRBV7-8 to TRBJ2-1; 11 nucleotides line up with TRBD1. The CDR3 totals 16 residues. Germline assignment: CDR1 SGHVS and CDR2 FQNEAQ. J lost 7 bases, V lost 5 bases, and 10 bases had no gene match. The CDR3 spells CASSQQLGTGGNEQFF. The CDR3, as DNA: TGTGCCAGCAGCCAACAACTCGGGACAGGGGGAAATGAGCAGTTCTTC.

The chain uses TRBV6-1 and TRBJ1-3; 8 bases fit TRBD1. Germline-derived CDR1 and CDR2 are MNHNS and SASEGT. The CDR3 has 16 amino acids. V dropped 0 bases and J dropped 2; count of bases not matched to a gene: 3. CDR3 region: CASSEAEDRAGNTIYF. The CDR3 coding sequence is TGTGCCAGCAGTGAAGCGGAGGACAGGGCTGGAAACACCATATATTTT.

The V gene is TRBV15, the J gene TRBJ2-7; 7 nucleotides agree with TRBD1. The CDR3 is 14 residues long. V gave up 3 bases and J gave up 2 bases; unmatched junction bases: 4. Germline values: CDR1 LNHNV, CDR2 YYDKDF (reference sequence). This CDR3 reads CATSRGTEAYEQYF. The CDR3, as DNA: TGTGCCACCAGCAGGGGGACAGAAGCCTACGAGCAGTACTTC.

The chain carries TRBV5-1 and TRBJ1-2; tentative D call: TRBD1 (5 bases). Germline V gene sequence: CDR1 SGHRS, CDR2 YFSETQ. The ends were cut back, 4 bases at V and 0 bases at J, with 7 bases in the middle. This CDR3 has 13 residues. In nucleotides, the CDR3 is TGCGCCAGCAGCCCAGGGTCTAACTATGGCTACACCTTC. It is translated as CASSPGSNYGYTF. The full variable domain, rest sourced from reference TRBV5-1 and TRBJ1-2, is KAGVTQTPRYLIKTRGQQVTLSCSPISGHRSVSWYQQTPGQGLQFLFEYFSETQRNKGNFPGRFSGRQFSNSRSEMNVSTLELGDSALYLCASSPGSNYGYTFGSGTRLTVV.

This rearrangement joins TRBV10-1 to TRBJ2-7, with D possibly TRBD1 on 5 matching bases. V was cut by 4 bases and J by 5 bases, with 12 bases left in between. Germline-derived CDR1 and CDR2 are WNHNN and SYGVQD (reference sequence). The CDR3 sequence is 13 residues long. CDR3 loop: CASSVEQDNEQYF. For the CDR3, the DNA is TGCGCCAGCAGTGTAGAACAGGACAACGAGCAGTACTTC.